A selection of T cell receptor beta chains follows, all from one sample in a study of blood T cell repertoires in COVID-19. The method was immunoSEQ multiplex PCR; TCRdb's version includes in-frame clones alone and lacks a portion of them. The sample shows about 150,000 clones, less than 95% of them seen only once. The sequenced sample consisted of peripheral blood. The receptors derive from a man aged 45-65 years with acute or convalescent COVID-19. CDR3s include the opening cysteine and the closing phenylalanine or tryptophan. The D gene is left open where the match is weak. Where a row states a size, it is once, few, many or the class of an expanded clone; other rows omit it.

V	D	size	J	CDR3	DNA
TRBV9	-	-	TRBJ1-1	CASSAGATGRNTEAFF	TGTGCCAGCAGCGCTGGGGCCACAGGTCGAAACACTGAAGCTTTCTTT
TRBV4-1	-	-	TRBJ1-5	CASTPSRGDNQPQHF	TGCGCCAGCACCCCGTCCAGGGGCGATAATCAGCCCCAGCATTTT
TRBV19	-	-	TRBJ1-5	CASVLQAGSNQPQHF	TGTGCCAGTGTCCTCCAGGCGGGTAGCAATCAGCCCCAGCATTTT
TRBV4-1	-	-	TRBJ2-3	CASSQDSGRGDTQYF	TGCGCCAGCAGCCAAGACTCCGGGAGAGGAGATACGCAGTATTTT
TRBV29-1	-	-	TRBJ2-7	CSVEGGSGEQYF	TGCAGCGTTGAAGGCGGGTCCGGCGAGCAGTACTTC
TRBV9	TRBD2	-	TRBJ2-1	CASSVGSSGGGNEQFF	TGTGCCAGCAGCGTAGGTAGTAGCGGGGGGGGCAATGAGCAGTTCTTC
TRBV18	TRBD1	-	TRBJ2-5	CASSRQGKETQYF	TGTGCCAGCTCACGACAGGGGAAAGAGACCCAGTACTTC
TRBV5-1	TRBD1	-	TRBJ2-7	CASSAAGTGYEQYF	TGCGCCAGCAGCGCCGCCGGGACAGGCTACGAGCAGTACTTC
TRBV29-1	-	-	TRBJ1-1	CSVGGHRNTEAFF	TGCAGCGTTGGAGGGCACAGAAACACTGAAGCTTTCTTT
TRBV6-5	TRBD2	-	TRBJ2-1	CASNREGRGEQFF	TGTGCCAGCAATCGGGAGGGCCGAGGTGAGCAGTTCTTC
TRBV7-9	TRBD1	-	TRBJ2-5	CASSPGQGEQETQYF	TGTGCCAGCAGCCCAGGACAGGGAGAGCAAGAGACCCAGTACTTC
TRBV7-6	TRBD2	-	TRBJ2-2	CASSPGTTSYGELFF	TGTGCCAGCAGTCCCGGGACTACCAGCTACGGGGAGCTGTTTTTT
TRBV24-1	-	-	TRBJ2-5	CATSDREKETQYF	TGTGCCACCAGTGATCGTGAGAAAGAGACCCAGTACTTC
TRBV5-1	-	once	TRBJ2-7	CASSLDPGQSYEQYF	TGCGCCAGCAGCTTGGACCCCGGACAGTCCTACGAGCAGTACTTC
TRBV11-2	TRBD1	-	TRBJ1-1	CASRRQGDTEAFF	TGTGCCAGCAGACGACAGGGGGACACTGAAGCTTTCTTT
TRBV7-9	-	once	TRBJ2-1	CASSLGPIYNEQFF	TGTGCCAGCAGCTTAGGTCCCATTTACAATGAGCAGTTCTTC
TRBV4-1	TRBD1	-	TRBJ1-5	CASSSRVATGAGEPQHF	TGCGCCAGCAGCTCACGCGTCGCTACAGGGGCAGGAGAGCCCCAGCATTTT
TRBV28	-	-	TRBJ2-7	CASSLRGIYEQYF	TGTGCCAGCAGTTTACGGGGGATCTACGAGCAGTACTTC
TRBV5-1	-	-	TRBJ1-1	CASSVDGNTEAFF	TGCGCCAGCAGCGTGGACGGGAACACTGAAGCTTTCTTT
TRBV7-2	TRBD2	-	TRBJ2-7	CASSLTSGVFYEQYF	TGTGCCAGCAGCCTGACTAGCGGGGTTTTCTACGAGCAGTACTTC
TRBV7-8	TRBD1	-	TRBJ1-2	CASSHLDRGRIKDYGYTF	TGTGCCAGCAGTCACCTCGACAGGGGGCGTATCAAGGACTATGGCTACACCTTC
TRBV4-1	TRBD2	-	TRBJ2-1	CASSQEGLAGEQFF	TGCGCCAGCAGCCAAGAAGGTCTAGCGGGGGAGCAGTTCTTC
TRBV3-1/TRBV3-2	TRBD1	-	TRBJ2-7	CASSRDRQGEIYEQYF	TGTGCCAGCAGCCGAGACCGACAGGGGGAGATTTACGAGCAGTACTTC
TRBV6-5	TRBD1	-	TRBJ1-2	CASSRDRGYYGYTF	TGTGCCAGCAGTCGGGACAGGGGATACTATGGCTACACCTTC
TRBV9	-	-	TRBJ1-6	CASSPSGYSDSPLHF	TGTGCCAGCAGCCCCTCAGGGTACTCGGATTCACCCCTCCACTTT
TRBV6-5	-	-	TRBJ1-2	CASRTGGGPLGYTF	TGTGCCAGCAGGACGGGGGGGGGCCCCTTGGGCTACACCTTC
TRBV4-2	-	-	TRBJ2-3	CASSQGRGPSSTDTQYF	TGTGCCAGCAGCCAAGGGCGGGGGCCCTCTAGCACAGATACGCAGTATTTT
TRBV6-5	TRBD2	-	TRBJ2-2	CASRQSGVRTGELFF	TGTGCCAGCAGGCAGAGCGGGGTTCGCACCGGGGAGCTGTTTTTT
TRBV28	TRBD1	-	TRBJ1-4	CASSSQDRGKKLFF	TGTGCCAGCAGTTCTCAGGACAGGGGTAAAAAACTGTTTTTT
TRBV6-6	-	-	TRBJ2-5	CASRRGPQETQYF	TGTGCCAGCAGAAGAGGGCCCCAAGAGACCCAGTACTTC
TRBV29-1	-	-	TRBJ2-1	CSVVRGGTYNEQFF	TGCAGCGTTGTAAGGGGCGGAACTTACAATGAGCAGTTCTTC
TRBV5-4	TRBD2	-	TRBJ2-5	CASSLAKSRGVQETQYF	TGTGCCAGCAGCTTGGCCAAGTCGCGGGGGGTCCAAGAGACCCAGTACTTC
TRBV6-5	-	-	TRBJ1-1	CASRHGQGSTEAFF	TGTGCCAGCAGACATGGTCAGGGAAGCACTGAAGCTTTCTTT
TRBV4-1	-	-	TRBJ2-2	CASSQPGGTGELFF	TGCGCCAGCAGCCAGCCCGGGGGCACCGGGGAGCTGTTTTTT
TRBV7-9	TRBD1	-	TRBJ1-4	CASSFKQGGEKLFF	TGTGCCAGCAGCTTCAAACAGGGGGGAGAAAAACTGTTTTTT
TRBV27	-	-	TRBJ2-7	CASSASGTGDYEQYF	TGTGCCAGCAGTGCCTCCGGGACTGGGGACTACGAGCAGTACTTC
TRBV19	TRBD1	-	TRBJ1-4	CASRLGQGDEKLFF	TGTGCCAGTAGACTGGGACAGGGAGATGAAAAACTGTTTTTT